Listed below are T cell receptor beta chains from one sample, sequenced in a study of molecular identifiers for immune sequencing clone quantification. TCRdb itself ran the PCR reads through MiXCR, one entry per CDR3 protein. The repertoire has approximately 590,000 distinct CDR3 sequences, 25% of them found once; the top ten carry 0.78%. The sample consisted of naive CD8+ T cells from blood, with Jurkat cell RNA spiked in. All receptors derive from a human donor in good health. Some libraries in this study had Jurkat cell RNA spiked in. Both conserved end residues are part of each CDR3. Each record gives: clone size, J gene, D gene, V gene, CDR3 DNA, CDR3 protein. D genes are given only for firm matches. Some rows have no size entry. The others give once, few or many, or a class for an expanded clone.

many,TRBJ2-7,TRBD2,TRBV29-1,TGCAGCGCCCTAGCGGGAGGTGCCTACGAGCAGTACTTC,CSALAGGAYEQYF
many,TRBJ2-3,-,TRBV5-4,TGTGCCAGCAGCCCTGTGCCGGATACGCAGTATTTT,CASSPVPDTQYF
-,TRBJ2-5,TRBD2,TRBV12-3/TRBV12-4,TGTGCCAGCAGTTTACTGGCGGGGGGATCCCAAGAGACCCAGTACTTC,CASSLLAGGSQETQYF
few,TRBJ1-1,TRBD1,TRBV7-6,TGTGCCAGCAGATTAGGACAGGGCGCTGAAGCTTTCTTT,CASRLGQGAEAFF
-,TRBJ2-2,TRBD2,TRBV15,TGTGCCACCAGCAGATTTGAGCGGGGTGGCGGGGAGCTGTCTTTT,CATSRFERGGGELSF
many,TRBJ1-1,-,TRBV7-9,TGTGCCAGCAGCTCCTCCGGGCAGGGGAGGACTGAAGCTTTCTTT,CASSSSGQGRTEAFF
few,TRBJ2-5,TRBD1,TRBV6-5,TGTGCCAGCTCTCGGACAGGCCGGACGTCCCAGTACTTC,CASSRTGRTSQYF
-,TRBJ2-7,-,TRBV7-9,TGTGCCAGCAGCGCCCGGGGCAGATCCTACGAGCAGTACTTC,CASSARGRSYEQYF
many,TRBJ2-5,-,TRBV4-3,TGCGCCAGCAGCCAAGCGTGGGGCTCGAGAGAGACCCAGTACTTC,CASSQAWGSRETQYF
few,TRBJ2-1,-,TRBV27,TGTGCCAGCAGTTTAATCCCTCTAGGCCACAATGAGCAGTTCTTC,CASSLIPLGHNEQFF
few,TRBJ1-5,-,TRBV2,TGTGCCAGCAGTCCGACCGGAACAGGCCAGCCCCAGCATTTT,CASSPTGTGQPQHF
-,TRBJ1-1,-,TRBV4-3,TGCGCCCGCAGCCAATCCCCGGGGAACACTGAAGCTTTCTTT,CARSQSPGNTEAFF
-,TRBJ1-1,-,TRBV20-1,TGCAGTGCTAGAGACGACCAAAGGGACGATGGAGCTTTCTTT,CSARDDQRDDGAFF
many,TRBJ2-7,TRBD2,TRBV29-1,TGCAGCGTAGCGGGAGCTCCCATCTCCTACGAGCAGTACTTC,CSVAGAPISYEQYF
-,TRBJ2-3,-,TRBV7-6,TGTGCCAGCAGCTCAGGGTATTCCCCAGATACGCAGTATTTT,CASSSGYSPDTQYF
-,TRBJ2-5,-,TRBV15,TGTGCCACCAGCATTTCCGGGATCGGAGGACAAGAGACCCAGTACTTC,CATSISGIGGQETQYF
many,TRBJ1-1,-,TRBV5-5,TGTGCCAGCAGCTTTAATGGCCTCGAAGCTTTCTTT,CASSFNGLEAFF
-,TRBJ2-7,-,TRBV18,TGTGCCAGCTCACCGGAAGGGAGAAGCTCCTACGAGCAGTCCTTC,CASSPEGRSSYEQSF
many,TRBJ2-5,-,TRBV7-9,TGTGCCAGCAGCCCGCAACAGGTCCCTCAAGAGACCCAGTACTTC,CASSPQQVPQETQYF
-,TRBJ2-7,-,TRBV14,TGTGCCAGCAGCCAAGGTCGAGCCTCATTCTCCTACGAGCAGTACTTC,CASSQGRASFSYEQYF
-,TRBJ2-5,TRBD2,TRBV20-1,TGCAGTGCTAGAGATCGTACTAGCGGGGAACCACGGGGGACCCAGTACTTC,CSARDRTSGEPRGTQYF
-,TRBJ2-1,-,TRBV30,TGTGCCTGGAGCTATGAGGGGGGCGATGAGCAGTTCTTC,CAWSYEGGDEQFF
few,TRBJ1-1,-,TRBV30,TGTGCCTGGAGTGTTGGTGACTACACTGAAGCTTTCTTT,CAWSVGDYTEAFF
-,TRBJ1-3,-,TRBV9,TGTGCCAGCAGCGAAAACTCTGGAAACACCATATATTTT,CASSENSGNTIYF
few,TRBJ1-2,-,TRBV7-9,TGTGCCAGCAGCCGAGGTCTAACCTTCTCTGGCTACACCTTC,CASSRGLTFSGYTF
many,TRBJ2-5,-,TRBV7-9,TGTGCCAGCAGCTTGATCGGGGCCCAAGAGACCCAGTACTTC,CASSLIGAQETQYF
few,TRBJ2-3,-,TRBV27,TGTGCCAGCAGTTTCCTGGTCCCAAGCGGAAGTACAGATACGCAGTATTTT,CASSFLVPSGSTDTQYF
-,TRBJ2-1,TRBD2,TRBV6-5,TGTGCCAGCAGTTACATCACTAGCGGGAAGAATGAGCGGTTCTTC,CASSYITSGKNERFF
many,TRBJ2-7,TRBD2,TRBV5-1,TGCGCCAGCAGCTTGGTGAGCGGGAGCTCCTACGAGCAGTACTTC,CASSLVSGSSYEQYF
few,TRBJ1-5,-,TRBV20-1,TGCAGTGCTTCCTCCGAGAGGGGACCTAATCAGCCCCAGCATTTT,CSASSERGPNQPQHF
few,TRBJ1-2,-,TRBV12-3/TRBV12-4,TGTGCCAGCAGCCACAGGGATCCCCTCTATGGCTACACCTTC,CASSHRDPLYGYTF
-,TRBJ1-2,-,TRBV4-3,TGCGCCAGCAGACCCGGGCCGACCTCTAACTATGGCTACACCTTC,CASRPGPTSNYGYTF
few,TRBJ1-2,-,TRBV13,TGTGCCAGTACCTTGGACGGCTATGGCTACACCTTC,CASTLDGYGYTF
many,TRBJ2-3,TRBD2,TRBV2,TGTGCCAGCAGTGACGGGGGGTACAGCACAGATACGCAGTATTTT,CASSDGGYSTDTQYF
few,TRBJ2-1,-,TRBV19,TGTGCCAGTAGTACGGCGGACCACTCCTACAATGAGCAGTTCTTC,CASSTADHSYNEQFF
many,TRBJ2-3,TRBD2,TRBV9,TGTGCCAGCGAAGGACTAGCGGGAGGGCCGTCAGATACGCAGTATTTT,CASEGLAGGPSDTQYF
-,TRBJ2-7,-,TRBV11-2,TGTGCCAGCAGCTTAGCCGGGGGGCACTCCTACGAGCAGTACTTC,CASSLAGGHSYEQYF
-,TRBJ2-6,TRBD1,TRBV27,TGTGCCAGCACCCCTCTCAGAAGGACAGGACCCTTCTCTGGGGCCGACGTCCTGACTTTC,CASTPLRRTGPFSGADVLTF
few,TRBJ2-1,TRBD2,TRBV9,TGTGCCAGCAGCGTAGTAGGGCTAGCGGAATACAATGAGCAGTTCTTC,CASSVVGLAEYNEQFF
-,TRBJ1-3,TRBD1,TRBV3-1,TGTGCCAGCAGCAGCTTTCTGGGACAGTGGGATATAACAATGGGAAACACCATATATTTT,CASSSFLGQWDITMGNTIYF